Listed here are 27 T cell receptor beta chains from one sample, sequenced in a study of identical twins. TCRdb called the 5' RACE reads again in MiXCR, with one record for every CDR3 protein. Found here are a few hundred thousand distinct CDR3 sequences, 9.6% of them singletons; the top ten hold under 3.5%. In addition, the sample was reused for a study of yellow fever vaccine responses in identical twins.

Material: PBMCs. The receptors shown here come from a woman younger than 30 in good health.

This clonotype was seen once. The genes are TRBV7-8 and TRBJ2-5; D gene ambiguous. V lost 5 bases and J lost 5, with 9 bases in between. Per germline, CDR1 SGHVS and CDR2 FQNEAQ. The CDR3 sequence is 12 residues long. The CDR3 DNA reads as TGTGCCAGCAGCCCCAACCCTGAGACCCAGTACTTC. Protein sequence: CASSPNPETQYF.

This clonotype appeared many times. The chain has TRBV20-1 and TRBJ2-3; no clear D gene. The germline V gene encodes CDR1 DFQATT and CDR2 SNEGSKA (reference sequence). Trimming left V 0 bases short and J 2 bases short, with 18 bases between. CDR3 size: 17 residues. CDR3 amino acids: CSARDVIASTYTDTQYF. In DNA form, the CDR3 reads TGCAGTGCTAGAGATGTCATCGCTTCTACTTACACAGATACGCAGTATTTT.

This clonotype appeared a few times. The V call is TRBV20-1, the J call TRBJ2-2; TRBD2 might be the D (6 bases). Per germline, CDR1 DFQATT and CDR2 SNEGSKA (reference sequence). This CDR3 is built from 18 residues. Trimming stripped 0 bases from V and 0 bases from J, with 17 bases between. This CDR3 reads CSARDPNSGVANTGELFF. CDR3 coding DNA: TGCAGTGCTAGAGATCCTAATAGCGGAGTCGCGAACACCGGGGAGCTGTTTTTT.

This chain joins TRBV6-1 and TRBJ2-3, with TRBD2 identical over 11 bases. This CDR3 region has 16 residues. The V and J ends lost 6 bases and 5 bases, in that order; junction bases with no gene match: 10. Germline V CDR1 and CDR2: MNHNS, SASEGT. CDR3 nucleotides: TGTGCCAGCAGACGAGGGACTAGCGGCCCCCTAGATACGCAGTATTTT. It is translated as CASRRGTSGPLDTQYF.

This chain uses TRBV7-6 with TRBJ1-4, with 9 bases identical to TRBD1. The CDR3 loop spans 14 amino acids. V shed 5 bases and J 7 bases; nucleotides not matched to a gene: 5. Germline CDR1 SGHVS, CDR2 FNYEAQ. The DNA for the CDR3 is TGTGCCAGCAGCCCTCGACAGGGGGGTGAAAAACTGTTTTTT. It yields the protein CASSPRQGGEKLFF.

This clonotype was counted many times. The J gene is TRBJ2-3, the V gene TRBV12-3 or TRBV12-4, with 9 bases identical to TRBD1. J lost 11 bases, V lost 6 bases, and 12 bases had no gene match. This CDR3 contains 14 residues. The CDR3 coding sequence is TGTGCCAGCAGGGGACAGGGCCCCCTGCTAGGGCAGTATTTT. This translates into CASRGQGPLLGQYF.

This clonotype was seen at least ten times. This CDR3 reads CASSSRDVDNEQFF. The CDR3 DNA sequence: TGTGCCAGCAGCTCCCGGGACGTCGACAATGAGCAGTTCTTC. The genes are TRBV7-2 and TRBJ2-1; D could derive from TRBD1 or TRBD2 (5 bases each). Trimming took off 4 bases at V and 5 bases at J, with 12 bases between the two ends. CDR3 length: 14 residues. From germline, CDR1 is SGHTA and CDR2 FQGNSA.

This clonotype has more than one count but fewer than ten. V is TRBV6-2 or TRBV6-3 and J is TRBJ2-2; no firm D call. Germline loops: CDR1 MNHEY, CDR2 SVGEGT. This CDR3 is built from 12 residues. V was pared by 8 bases and J by 7 bases, with 11 bases between. The CDR3 spells CASSTINGELFF. CDR3 bases: TGTGCCAGCTCGACAATCAACGGGGAGCTGTTTTTT.

This clonotype was recorded at least ten times. The J gene is TRBJ2-2, the V gene TRBV25-1; D is possibly TRBD2 (6 bases). CDR1 is MGHDK and CDR2 is SYGVNS in the germline V gene. Trimming removed 3 bases at V and 7 bases at J, with 18 bases between. The CDR3 runs 16 residues. The chain's CDR3 is CASSESRGLILGELFF. In nucleotides, the CDR3 is TGTGCCAGCAGTGAGTCGCGGGGTTTGATTCTCGGGGAGCTGTTTTTT.

There are a few counts of this clonotype. V and J are TRBV19 and TRBJ2-1; D might be TRBD1 or TRBD2, each matching 6 bases. Germline assignment: CDR1 LNHDA and CDR2 SQIVND (reference sequence). V lost 10 bases and J 7 bases, leaving 23 bases between the germline ends. The CDR3 has 15 amino acids. The CDR3 protein is CATRGEGGRWNEQFF. The CDR3 nucleotides read TGTGCCACCAGGGGCGAGGGGGGCCGCTGGAATGAGCAGTTCTTC.

The chain is built from TRBV4-1 and TRBJ2-1; tentatively, D is TRBD2 (5 bases). This CDR3 has 15 residues. Germline CDR1 MGHRA, CDR2 YSYEKL. Trimming shortened V by 0 bases and J by 10 bases, and 16 bases separated the two germline ends. The CDR3 region is CASSQDGVHRREQFF. The CDR3 nucleotides read TGCGCCAGCAGCCAAGATGGAGTCCACCGGAGGGAGCAGTTCTTC.

This clonotype appeared a few times. CDR3 DNA sequence: TGTGCCAGCAGTTTGGCCTCGGGCGAGCAGTACTTC. This sequence encodes CASSLASGEQYF. The chain couples TRBV7-2 to TRBJ2-7; no reliable D call. The CDR3 has 12 residues. V shed 6 bases and J shed 6 bases, with 12 bases lying between them. Per the germline V gene, CDR1 is SGHTA and CDR2 is FQGNSA.

This chain links TRBV4-3 with TRBJ2-7, with D tentatively TRBD2 (6 bases). Germline V gene lookup returns CDR1 LGHNA and CDR2 YSLEER. V was cut by 2 bases and J by 6 bases, with 14 bases left in between. The CDR3 contains 14 residues. CDR3: CASSQYRELAEQYF. Written as DNA, the CDR3 is TGCGCCAGCAGCCAATATCGGGAGCTGGCCGAGCAGTACTTC.

This clonotype occurred many times. V usage is TRBV2 and J usage is TRBJ2-7; D is undetermined. Germline-derived CDR1 and CDR2 are SNHLY and FYNNEI. Trimming pared 7 bases from V and 2 bases from J, leaving 12 bases between. CDR3 size: 13 residues. The CDR3 protein is CASNPVSPYEQYF. The CDR3 coding sequence is TGTGCCAGCAACCCTGTTTCTCCCTACGAGCAGTACTTC.

The chain carries TRBV20-1 and TRBJ2-3; D unclear. Germline V lookup: CDR1 DFQATT, CDR2 SNEGSKA (reference sequence). Trimming left V 3 bases short and J 0 bases short, with 13 bases between. There are 15 residues in the CDR3. In nucleotides, the CDR3 is TGCAGTGCTAGGAATTTTGCCGGGAGCACAGATACGCAGTATTTT. It codes for CSARNFAGSTDTQYF.

V is TRBV29-1 and J is TRBJ2-1; D is unresolved. Between the trimmed V and J ends, which lost 4 bases and 0 bases, there was a span of 10 bases. The length of the CDR3 is 14 residues. Germline assignment: CDR1 SQVTM and CDR2 ANQGSEA. The CDR3 coding sequence is TGCAGCGTTGCCCGGACGGGCTCCTACAATGAGCAGTTCTTC. This codes for CSVARTGSYNEQFF.

The rearrangement joins TRBV11-2 to TRBJ1-1, with D unclear. The CDR3 has 14 amino acids. Germline lookup yields CDR1 SGHAT and CDR2 FQNNGV. V was shortened by 5 bases and J by 4 bases, with 14 bases between the two germline ends. Here the CDR3 DNA reads TGTGCCAGCAGCCTTAGTAGGCAGTTCACTGAAGCTTTCTTT. It yields the protein CASSLSRQFTEAFF.

This clonotype occurred many times. The rearrangement links TRBV3-1 to TRBJ2-7; no definite D call. The CDR3 sequence is 12 residues long. V was pared by 4 bases and J by 4 bases, with 8 bases between. Germline V gives CDR1 LGHDT, CDR2 YNNKEL (reference sequence). The CDR3 DNA is TGTGCCAGCAGCCCCCTAGGTTACGAGCAGTACTTC. It codes for CASSPLGYEQYF.

This clonotype has ten or more counts. The V gene is TRBV9, the J gene TRBJ1-5; 11 bases align to TRBD1. The CDR3 loop spans 14 amino acids. CDR1 is SGDLS, CDR2 YYNGEE, per germline. After removal of 4 bases from V and 6 bases from J, the junction contained 3 bases not matched to a gene. The CDR3 DNA is TGTGCCAGCAGCCCAGGGACAGGGGGTCAGCCCCAGCATTTT. Protein product: CASSPGTGGQPQHF.

The sample holds a few counts of this clonotype. The chain uses TRBV30 and TRBJ2-2; D might be TRBD2 (5 bases). This CDR3 has 11 amino acids. The V end lost 5 bases, the J end lost 4 bases, and 5 bases lay between the germline ends. Per germline, CDR1 GTSNPN and CDR2 SVGIG (reference sequence). CDR3 residues: CAWGSTGELFF. Written as DNA, the CDR3 is TGTGCCTGGGGGAGCACCGGGGAGCTGTTTTTT.

Remarks on this clonotype: The junction departs from germline at one end; a sequencing error may be responsible. This chain uses TRBV7-7 with TRBJ1-5; no firm D call. This CDR3 contains 12 residues. The germline CDR1 and CDR2 sequences are SSHAT and FNYEAQ (reference sequence). CDR3 sequence: CASSLAPNPQHF. DNA for the CDR3: TGTGCTAGCAGCTTAGCGCCCAATCCCCAGCATTTT.

This rearrangement joins TRBV9 to TRBJ2-1, with 8 nucleotides matching TRBD2. The CDR3 runs 16 residues. V gave up 3 bases and J gave up 0 bases; unmatched junction bases: 5. Germline assignment: CDR1 SGDLS and CDR2 YYNGEE. CDR3 bases: TGTGCCAGCAGCGCCTTGGCGGGGGGCTCCTACAATGAGCAGTTCTTC. It is translated as CASSALAGGSYNEQFF.

This clonotype was observed at least ten times. V is TRBV6-2 or TRBV6-3 and J is TRBJ1-2, with a weak D call TRBD1 (5 bases). This CDR3 has 14 amino acids. The germline V gene has CDR1 MNHEY and CDR2 SVGEGT. Trimming left V 2 bases short and J 8 bases short, with 15 bases between. The CDR3 nucleotides are TGTGCCAGCAGTTACATGGACACGCCGGGAGGCTACACCTTC. Translation: CASSYMDTPGGYTF.

This clonotype was counted only a few times. V usage is TRBV19 and J usage is TRBJ2-2; the D is unclear. Germline CDR1 is LNHDA and CDR2 is SQIVND (reference sequence). V lost 10 bases, J lost 7 bases, and 7 bases lay in between. The CDR3 runs 10 residues. The chain's CDR3 is CATEFGELFF. Here the CDR3 DNA reads TGTGCCACCGAGTTCGGGGAGCTGTTTTTT.

In its sample, this clonotype was seen a few times. The chain is built from TRBV4-3 and TRBJ2-1, with TRBD2 identical over 7 bases. Trimming removed 0 bases from V and 0 bases from J; junction bases left unmatched: 2. CDR1 and CDR2 (germline): LGHNA, YSLEER. The CDR3 runs to 16 residues. The CDR3 DNA reads TGCGCCAGCAGCCAAGAAGCGGGATTCTCCTACAATGAGCAGTTCTTC. It codes for CASSQEAGFSYNEQFF.

In this sample, this clonotype turned up many times. The chain uses TRBV3-1 and TRBJ1-4; D possibly corresponds to TRBD1 (6 bases). The V and J ends lost 10 bases and 8 bases respectively, with 29 bases between them. This CDR3 comprises 17 residues. Per germline, CDR1 LGHDT and CDR2 YNNKEL (reference sequence). In DNA form, the CDR3 reads TGTGCCATCTACCCCGGGACACAACGCCTTTGTGTAGAAAAACTGTTTTTT. Translation: CAIYPGTQRLCVEKLFF.

The genes are TRBV4-3 and TRBJ2-7; 11 bases fit TRBD2. This CDR3 has 16 residues. Germline assignment: CDR1 LGHNA and CDR2 YSLEER. Trimming at V came to 4 bases and at J to 6 bases, leaving 11 bases not matched to a gene. CDR3 in amino acids: CASSLVLAGGPGEQYF. The CDR3 DNA is TGCGCCAGCAGCCTTGTCTTAGCGGGAGGGCCAGGCGAGCAGTACTTC.